A selection of T cell receptor beta chains follows, all from one sample in a study of T cells in Graves' hyperthyroidism and ophthalmopathy. Each CDR3 protein is one row after TCRdb ran MiXCR on the multiplex PCR reads. The data hold 650,000 to 850,000 distinct CDR3 sequences, with 15% to 20% observed a single time. The sequenced sample consisted of blood. These receptors all come from a woman aged 45 to 65 with Graves' hyperthyroidism that later progressed to Graves' ophthalmopathy. Each CDR3 is given with its conserved first and last residue. The D gene is left open where the match is weak. Clone size is given for some rows only: seen once, a few or many times, or a class if the clone is expanded.

v_gene: TRBV20-1; len: 13; abundance: .; j_gene: TRBJ2-1; d_gene: TRBD2; CDR3nt: TGCAGTGCTAGAGATCTAGCGGGCAATGAGCAGTTCTTC; CDR3aa: CSARDLAGNEQFF
v_gene: TRBV9; len: 14; abundance: .; j_gene: TRBJ1-6; d_gene: .; CDR3nt: TGTGCCAGCCGGGGTGGGGCGCGTAATTCACCCCTCCACTTT; CDR3aa: CASRGGARNSPLHF
v_gene: TRBV13; len: 16; abundance: .; j_gene: TRBJ1-5; d_gene: TRBD1; CDR3nt: TGTGCCAGCAGCCCGAAGGGGACAGATAGCAATCAGCCCCAGCATTTT; CDR3aa: CASSPKGTDSNQPQHF
v_gene: TRBV12-3/TRBV12-4; len: 15; abundance: few; j_gene: TRBJ2-2; d_gene: .; CDR3nt: TGTGCCAGCACTTCTGGTCTGTTAGGCACCGGGGAGCTGTTTTTT; CDR3aa: CASTSGLLGTGELFF
v_gene: TRBV4-1; len: 16; abundance: .; j_gene: TRBJ1-1; d_gene: .; CDR3nt: TGCGCCAGCAGCCAAGATGGTTCAGCGGGGAACACTGAAGCTTTCTTT; CDR3aa: CASSQDGSAGNTEAFF
v_gene: TRBV19; len: 12; abundance: few; j_gene: TRBJ1-2; d_gene: TRBD1; CDR3nt: TGTGCCAGTAACGACAGGGACTATGGCTACACCTTC; CDR3aa: CASNDRDYGYTF
v_gene: TRBV6-1; len: 15; abundance: few; j_gene: TRBJ2-7; d_gene: TRBD1; CDR3nt: TGTGCCAGCAGTCGGGAAGGGACAGGGCCCATCGAGCAGTACTTC; CDR3aa: CASSREGTGPIEQYF
v_gene: TRBV14; len: 15; abundance: .; j_gene: TRBJ2-7; d_gene: .; CDR3nt: TGTGCCAGCAGCCAAAGATTGGCGACTTACTACGAGCAGTACTTC; CDR3aa: CASSQRLATYYEQYF
v_gene: TRBV11-2; len: 19; abundance: many; j_gene: TRBJ1-4; d_gene: .; CDR3nt: TGTGCCAGCAGCTTTACTCCCGCTGGGATGGCGGAAGTGAATGAAAAACTGTTTTTT; CDR3aa: CASSFTPAGMAEVNEKLFF
v_gene: TRBV7-9; len: 15; abundance: few; j_gene: TRBJ1-2; d_gene: TRBD1; CDR3nt: TGTGCCAGCAGCTCGGGGGGGACAGGGGTAAATGGCTACACCTTC; CDR3aa: CASSSGGTGVNGYTF
v_gene: TRBV27; len: 14; abundance: .; j_gene: TRBJ1-2; d_gene: TRBD1; CDR3nt: TGTGCCAGCAGTTTACGGACAGGGAACTATGGCTACACCTTC; CDR3aa: CASSLRTGNYGYTF
v_gene: TRBV7-3; len: 14; abundance: many; j_gene: TRBJ1-5; d_gene: TRBD1; CDR3nt: TGTGCCAGCAGCTTGGGGACAGGGTTTCAGCCCCAGCATTTT; CDR3aa: CASSLGTGFQPQHF
v_gene: TRBV27; len: 14; abundance: few; j_gene: TRBJ1-2; d_gene: .; CDR3nt: TGTGCCAGCAGTCCCCGTCGGGGGGACCATGGCTACACCTTC; CDR3aa: CASSPRRGDHGYTF
v_gene: TRBV20-1; len: 15; abundance: .; j_gene: TRBJ1-6; d_gene: .; CDR3nt: TGCAGTGCTAGAGAGGTCAGTGGGGGGAGGTCACCCCTCCACTTT; CDR3aa: CSAREVSGGRSPLHF
v_gene: TRBV5-1; len: 15; abundance: few; j_gene: TRBJ2-5; d_gene: .; CDR3nt: TGCGCCAGCAGCTTGGCGGGAGACCGACAAGAGACCCAGTACTTC; CDR3aa: CASSLAGDRQETQYF
v_gene: TRBV6-1; len: 14; abundance: .; j_gene: TRBJ1-6; d_gene: .; CDR3nt: TGTGCCAGCGGCAGGGATAGCTATAATTCACCCCTCCACTTT; CDR3aa: CASGRDSYNSPLHF
v_gene: TRBV15; len: 16; abundance: many; j_gene: TRBJ2-3; d_gene: TRBD2; CDR3nt: TGTGCCACCAGCAGAGACGGACTAGCGGCGGGGGGTACGCAGTATTTT; CDR3aa: CATSRDGLAAGGTQYF
v_gene: TRBV5-1; len: 12; abundance: many; j_gene: TRBJ1-2; d_gene: .; CDR3nt: TGCGCCAGCAGCTTGGGGGGGAATGGCTACACCTTC; CDR3aa: CASSLGGNGYTF
v_gene: TRBV6-1; len: 16; abundance: few; j_gene: TRBJ1-5; d_gene: .; CDR3nt: TGTGCCAGCACCTTTGACCGTAGGTCCGGCAATCAGCCCCAGCATTTT; CDR3aa: CASTFDRRSGNQPQHF
v_gene: TRBV20-1; len: 14; abundance: many; j_gene: TRBJ1-1; d_gene: .; CDR3nt: TGCAGTGCTAGTATCGACAGCTTGAACACTGAAGCTTTCTTT; CDR3aa: CSASIDSLNTEAFF
v_gene: TRBV20-1; len: 15; abundance: .; j_gene: TRBJ1-2; d_gene: TRBD1; CDR3nt: TGCAGTGCCCCTGGGAACAGGGGGACGGACTATGGCTACACCTTC; CDR3aa: CSAPGNRGTDYGYTF
v_gene: TRBV12-3/TRBV12-4; len: 12; abundance: many; j_gene: TRBJ1-1; d_gene: TRBD1; CDR3nt: TGTGCCAGCGGCGACAGGGACTCTGAAGCTTTCTTT; CDR3aa: CASGDRDSEAFF
v_gene: TRBV20-1; len: 12; abundance: many; j_gene: TRBJ2-2; d_gene: .; CDR3nt: TGCAGTGCCTCACCCCAGACCGGGGAGCTGTTTTTT; CDR3aa: CSASPQTGELFF
v_gene: TRBV7-2; len: 14; abundance: many; j_gene: TRBJ1-6; d_gene: .; CDR3nt: TGTGCCAGCAGCTCGGACGGCTATAATTCACCCCTCCACTTT; CDR3aa: CASSSDGYNSPLHF
v_gene: TRBV11-2; len: 17; abundance: many; j_gene: TRBJ2-3; d_gene: .; CDR3nt: TGTGCCAGCAGCTTAGAGGCGGCTAGCTTTAGCACAGATACGCAGTATTTT; CDR3aa: CASSLEAASFSTDTQYF
v_gene: TRBV6-9; len: 15; abundance: .; j_gene: TRBJ2-2; d_gene: .; CDR3nt: TGTGCCAGCAGTTATTACGACCAGGGCACCGGGGAGCTGTTTTTT; CDR3aa: CASSYYDQGTGELFF
v_gene: TRBV7-9; len: 16; abundance: once; j_gene: TRBJ2-5; d_gene: .; CDR3nt: TGTGCCAGCAGCCGCCAGTGGGGGGTGAACCAAGAGACCCAGTACTTC; CDR3aa: CASSRQWGVNQETQYF
v_gene: TRBV29-1; len: 15; abundance: .; j_gene: TRBJ1-2; d_gene: .; CDR3nt: TGCAGCGTTGAAAAGGCGGCTGGAACTAACTATGGCTACACCTTC; CDR3aa: CSVEKAAGTNYGYTF
v_gene: TRBV5-6; len: 18; abundance: few; j_gene: TRBJ2-1; d_gene: TRBD2; CDR3nt: TGTGCCAGCAGCTTGTCCCTAGCGGGGGCCATCTTTGACAATGAGCAGTTCTTC; CDR3aa: CASSLSLAGAIFDNEQFF
v_gene: TRBV10-3; len: 12; abundance: .; j_gene: TRBJ2-3; d_gene: .; CDR3nt: TGTGCCATCAGTGCCATCGAAGATACGCAGTATTTT; CDR3aa: CAISAIEDTQYF
v_gene: TRBV20-1; len: 17; abundance: .; j_gene: TRBJ2-3; d_gene: TRBD1; CDR3nt: TGCAGTGCTATCAAAACTCCTGGGACAGGGAGCACAGATACGCAGTATTTT; CDR3aa: CSAIKTPGTGSTDTQYF
v_gene: TRBV5-1; len: 19; abundance: few; j_gene: TRBJ2-6; d_gene: TRBD1; CDR3nt: TGCGCCAGCAGCACGAAAGGGACAGACCTTATCTCTGGGGCCAACGTCCTGACTTTC; CDR3aa: CASSTKGTDLISGANVLTF
v_gene: TRBV12-3/TRBV12-4; len: 19; abundance: once; j_gene: TRBJ1-6; d_gene: .; CDR3nt: TGTGCCAGCAGCCTCTCGCCAGGAGGGAATTCCGATTATAATTCACCCCTCCACTTT; CDR3aa: CASSLSPGGNSDYNSPLHF